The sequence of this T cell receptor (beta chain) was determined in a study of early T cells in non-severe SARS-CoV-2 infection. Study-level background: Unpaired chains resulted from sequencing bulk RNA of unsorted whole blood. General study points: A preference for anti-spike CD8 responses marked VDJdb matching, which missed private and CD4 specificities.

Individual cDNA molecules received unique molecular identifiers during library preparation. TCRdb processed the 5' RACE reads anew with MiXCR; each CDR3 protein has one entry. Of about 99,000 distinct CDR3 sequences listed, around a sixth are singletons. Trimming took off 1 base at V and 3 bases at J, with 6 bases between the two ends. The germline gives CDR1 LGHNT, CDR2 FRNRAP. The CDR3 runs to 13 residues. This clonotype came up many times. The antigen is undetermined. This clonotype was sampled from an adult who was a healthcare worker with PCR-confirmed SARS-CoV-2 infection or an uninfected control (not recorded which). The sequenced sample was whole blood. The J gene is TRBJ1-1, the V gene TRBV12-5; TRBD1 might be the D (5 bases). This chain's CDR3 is CASGLGGHTEAFF. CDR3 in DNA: TGTGCTAGTGGTTTGGGGGGCCACACTGAAGCTTTCTTT. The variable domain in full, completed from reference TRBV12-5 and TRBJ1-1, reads DARVTQTPRHKVTEMGQEVTMRCQPILGHNTVFWYRQTMMQGLELLAYFRNRAPLDDSGMPKDRFSAEMPDATLATLKIQPSEPRDSAVYFCASGLGGHTEAFFGQGTRLTVV.